The next 22 T cell receptor beta chains were all read from a single sample in a study of CD8 T cells in ankylosing spondylitis. TCRdb processed the 5' RACE reads anew with MiXCR; each CDR3 protein has one entry. Of around 330,000 distinct CDR3 sequences listed, roughly 12% were seen once; the top ten hold 8% to 9.5%. Sequenced sample: blood, either unsorted or a sorted T cell fraction (not recorded which). All receptors derive from a female donor with ankylosing spondylitis or in good health (not recorded which).

This clonotype was recorded a few times. This chain joins TRBV5-6 and TRBJ2-3; TRBD2 agrees at 10 bases. CDR1 is SGHDT and CDR2 is YYEEEE in the germline V gene. There are 16 residues in the CDR3. J lost 8 bases, V lost 4 bases, and 13 bases had no gene match. CDR3 DNA: TGTGCCAGCAGCCCCGGACTAGCGGCCCACGGAGGTACGCAGTATTTT. Translation gives CASSPGLAAHGGTQYF.

This clonotype was recorded at least ten times. The chain carries TRBV7-9 and TRBJ1-1; D remains unclear. The CDR3 is made up of 15 amino acids. The V end lost 5 bases, the J end lost 0 bases, and 13 bases lay between the germline ends. The germline V gene encodes CDR1 SEHNR and CDR2 FQNEAQ (reference sequence). In nucleotides, the CDR3 is TGTGCCAGCAGCCTGGCAGACGTTATGAACACTGAAGCTTTCTTT. It codes for CASSLADVMNTEAFF. The full variable domain, in which reference TRBV7-9 and TRBJ1-1 provide the parts outside the CDR3, is DTGVSQNPRHKITKRGQNVTFRCDPISEHNRLYWYRQTLGQGPEFLTYFQNEAQLEKSRLLSDRFSAERPKGSFSTLEIQRTEQGDSAMYLCASSLADVMNTEAFFGQGTRLTVV.

This clonotype showed up many times. The V gene is TRBV20-1, the J gene TRBJ2-3; TRBD2 matches at 8 bases. J lost 0 bases, V lost 5 bases, and 1 base had no gene match. Germline CDR1 and CDR2: DFQATT and SNEGSKA (reference sequence). The CDR3 covers 13 residues. CDR3 nucleotide sequence: TGCAGTGCTGCTAGCGGGAGCACAGATACGCAGTATTTT. It encodes CSAASGSTDTQYF.

CDR3 in DNA: TGTGCCAGCAGCTTAGGGGGACAGGTTTACGAGCAGTACTTC. As protein: CASSLGGQVYEQYF. V gene TRBV7-2 combines with J gene TRBJ2-7; 8 positions agree with TRBD1. Germline V gene lookup returns CDR1 SGHTA and CDR2 FQGNSA. V lost 1 base and J lost 4; bases outside the gene matches: 3. The CDR3 has 14 residues.

This clonotype was picked up many times. The chain has TRBV20-1 and TRBJ1-1; a weak D match, TRBD1 (5 bases). The CDR3 consists of 14 residues. V lost 0 bases and J lost 3, with 11 bases in between. Looked up from germline, CDR1 is DFQATT and CDR2 is SNEGSKA (reference sequence). The CDR3 here is CSAREGGKYTEAFF. The CDR3 nucleotides are TGCAGTGCTAGAGAGGGGGGGAAGTACACTGAAGCTTTCTTT.

This chain joins TRBV5-1 and TRBJ1-2, with TRBD1 matching over 8 bases. Germline CDR1 and CDR2: SGHRS and YFSETQ. Germline trimming cut 1 base from V and 8 bases from J; bases unmatched to any gene: 7. CDR3 length: 14 amino acids. The CDR3 bases are TGCGCCAGCAGCTTGCAGGGGGCAGGAGGAGGCTACACCTTC. Translating gives CASSLQGAGGGYTF.

At least ten counts were recorded for this clonotype. V is TRBV7-2 and J is TRBJ2-5; D possibly corresponds to TRBD2 (5 bases). Germline values: CDR1 SGHTA, CDR2 FQGNSA. Trimming shortened V by 1 base and J by 5 bases, and 14 bases separated the two germline ends. The CDR3 totals 15 residues. CDR3 in DNA: TGTGCCAGCAGCTTAGTAGCTAGGGTAGCGGAGACCCAGTACTTC. Translating it yields CASSLVARVAETQYF.

This clonotype has ten or more counts. The V and J genes are TRBV5-1 and TRBJ2-7; TRBD1 or TRBD2 may be the D gene (5 bases each). Germline V gives CDR1 SGHRS, CDR2 YFSETQ. V lost 4 bases and J 6 bases, leaving 20 bases between the germline ends. CDR3 length: 15 amino acids. The CDR3 sequence: CASSRMGTGTSEQYF. The CDR3 bases are TGCGCCAGCAGCCGCATGGGGACGGGAACATCCGAGCAGTACTTC.

Details on this clonotype: A single base separates this from a much larger clone, so it may be a read error. V and J are TRBV12-3 or TRBV12-4 and TRBJ2-7; 8 nucleotides agree with TRBD1. The junction had 10 bases not matched to a gene; V was cut back by 6 bases and J by 6 bases. This CDR3 has 14 residues. The CDR3 region is CASSQQGVWSEQYF. In DNA, the CDR3 is TGTGCCAGCAGCCAACAGGGGGTATGGTCCGAGCAGTACTTC.

On this clonotype: A single base separates this from a much larger clone, so it may be a read error. The genes are TRBV3-1 and TRBJ2-1; D is unresolved. The length of the CDR3 is 18 residues. Per germline, CDR1 LGHDT and CDR2 YNNKEL (reference sequence). This chain's CDR3 is CACSQDGSVLLRYNEQFF. Here the CDR3 DNA reads TGTGCCTGCAGCCAAGACGGGTCCGTCCTCCTGAGGTACAATGAGCAGTTCTTC.

This clonotype came up many times. The V and J genes are TRBV5-1 and TRBJ2-3, with TRBD2 matching 9 bases. With 4 bases clipped from V and 0 bases from J, the junction kept 6 bases outside the gene matches. This CDR3 spans 16 amino acids. Germline V gene sequence: CDR1 SGHRS, CDR2 YFSETQ. CDR3 nucleotide sequence: TGCGCCAGCAGCGAAGTAGCGGGGGATAGCACAGATACGCAGTATTTT. Amino acids: CASSEVAGDSTDTQYF.

The chain recombines TRBV12-3 or TRBV12-4 with TRBJ1-5, with D possibly TRBD1 on 5 matching bases. Trimming shortened V by 6 bases and J by 9 bases, and 12 bases separated the two germline ends. This CDR3 contains 12 residues. The CDR3 protein is CASSGGSWPQHF. CDR3 nucleotides: TGTGCCAGCAGCGGGGGTTCCTGGCCCCAGCATTTT.

This clonotype was counted ten times or more. The V gene is TRBV20-1, the J gene TRBJ2-1; no clear D gene. This CDR3 has 12 residues. The germline V and J ends were trimmed by 1 base and 10 bases, with 11 bases remaining between them. Germline V gene lookup returns CDR1 DFQATT and CDR2 SNEGSKA (reference sequence). CDR3 bases: TGCAGTGCTAGAGTATTAGCCGGAGAGCAGTTCTTC. Translated, it gives CSARVLAGEQFF.

Many counts were recorded for this clonotype. The chain carries TRBV28 and TRBJ2-5, with 10 bases identical to TRBD2. Germline V CDR1 and CDR2: MDHEN, SYDVKM. The CDR3 contains 16 residues. V lost 5 bases, J lost 5 bases, and 11 bases stayed unmatched. The CDR3 nucleotides read TGTGCCAGCAGTCGCATAACTAGCGGGATGTGGGAGACCCAGTACTTC. Encoded protein: CASSRITSGMWETQYF.

In this sample, this clonotype turned up many times. The V and J genes are TRBV6-1 and TRBJ1-5; no definite D call. CDR3 size: 14 residues. V gave up 7 bases and J gave up 4 bases, with 14 bases separating them. CDR1 and CDR2 (germline): MNHNS, SASEGT. The CDR3 bases are TGTGCCAGCACCATAAGACGGGGAAATCAGCCCCAGCATTTT. It codes for CASTIRRGNQPQHF.

This clonotype has at least ten counts. The V and J genes are TRBV12-3 or TRBV12-4 and TRBJ2-7; the D is unclear. This CDR3 comprises 16 residues. Trimming removed 3 bases from V and 0 bases from J, with 15 bases in between. The DNA for the CDR3 is TGTGCCAGCAGTTTTTTAATGGCCACCATCTCCTACGAGCAGTACTTC. It codes for CASSFLMATISYEQYF.

This clonotype was seen repeatedly, ten times or more. This chain joins TRBV27 and TRBJ2-3; D may correspond to TRBD1 or TRBD2 (5 bases each). Trimming shortened V by 6 bases and J by 7 bases, and 17 bases separated the two germline ends. The length of the CDR3 is 14 residues. Per the germline V gene, CDR1 is MNHEY and CDR2 is SMNVEV (reference sequence). The DNA of the CDR3 is TGTGCCAGCAGATCGGGACCGACCTCGAATACGCAGTATTTT. Its translation: CASRSGPTSNTQYF.

This clonotype was observed many times. V gene TRBV24-1 combines with J gene TRBJ2-2; perhaps D is TRBD1 or TRBD2 (6 bases each). CDR3 size: 14 residues. V gave up 4 bases and J gave up 7 bases, with 12 bases separating them. Germline assignment: CDR1 KGHDR and CDR2 SFDVKD. CDR3 sequence: CATSEGGRNGELFF. In DNA form, the CDR3 reads TGTGCCACCAGTGAAGGGGGGCGGAACGGGGAGCTGTTTTTT.

This clonotype was observed a single time. This rearrangement joins TRBV3-1 to TRBJ2-1; D may be TRBD2 (6 bases). CDR3 length: 13 residues. Germline values: CDR1 LGHDT, CDR2 YNNKEL (reference sequence). V lost 1 base, J lost 12 bases, and 13 bases lay in between. The CDR3 sequence: CASSQGWEAGQFF. The CDR3 bases are TGTGCCAGCAGCCAAGGGTGGGAGGCAGGGCAGTTCTTC.

This clonotype has ten or more counts. CDR3: CASSLDPSAVNTEAFF. DNA of the CDR3: TGCGCCAGCAGCTTGGATCCCTCGGCAGTAAACACTGAAGCTTTCTTT. The chain carries TRBV5-1 and TRBJ1-1; D gene unclear. This CDR3 is 16 amino acids long. Trimming left V 0 bases short and J 2 bases short, with 14 bases between. Looked up from germline, CDR1 is SGHRS and CDR2 is YFSETQ.

This clonotype was observed many times. This chain connects TRBV11-2 to TRBJ1-1, with a possible D match to TRBD1 (5 bases). Germline V gives CDR1 SGHAT, CDR2 FQNNGV. V lost 2 bases to trimming and J lost 3 bases, with 7 bases between them. The length of the CDR3 is 13 residues. CDR3 amino acids: CASSLQGYTEAFF. The CDR3 DNA is TGTGCCAGCAGCTTACAGGGTTACACTGAAGCTTTCTTT.

A few counts support this clonotype. The chain uses TRBV28 and TRBJ2-1; D call uncertain. The CDR3 extends over 12 amino acids. V was pared by 2 bases and J by 10 bases, with 9 bases between. In germline, CDR1 is MDHEN, CDR2 SYDVKM. CDR3 loop: CASSLPRKEQFF. CDR3 bases: TGTGCCAGCAGTTTACCCCGAAAGGAGCAGTTCTTC.